This TCR beta chain is from a study of technical replicates of blood from a handful of donors. Repertoires were generated with immunoSEQ multiplex PCR, while TCRdb's copy carries only in-frame clones and drops some. The sample has 65,000 to 85,000 clones, 95% to 97% seen once; the top ten hold roughly 0.33%. This CDR3 spans 14 amino acids. Losses at the gene ends were 0 bases for V and 11 bases for J; bases not matched to a gene: 9. Germline lookup yields CDR1 SGDLS and CDR2 YYNGEE. The chain carries TRBV9 and TRBJ1-2, with 8 bases aligning to TRBD1. What was sequenced was T cells isolated from PBMCs. This TCR was recovered from a human donor in good health. The CDR3 bases are TGTGCCAGCAGCGTAGAGGGGACAGGTCTGGAATACACCTTC. The encoded protein is CASSVEGTGLEYTF. Based on the CDR3 plus reference TRBV9 and TRBJ1-2, the full variable domain is DSGVTQTPKHLITATGQRVTLRCSPRSGDLSVYWYQQSLDQGLQFLIQYYNGEERAKGNILERFSAQQFPDLHSELNLSSLELGDSALYFCASSVEGTGLEYTFGSGTRLTVV.